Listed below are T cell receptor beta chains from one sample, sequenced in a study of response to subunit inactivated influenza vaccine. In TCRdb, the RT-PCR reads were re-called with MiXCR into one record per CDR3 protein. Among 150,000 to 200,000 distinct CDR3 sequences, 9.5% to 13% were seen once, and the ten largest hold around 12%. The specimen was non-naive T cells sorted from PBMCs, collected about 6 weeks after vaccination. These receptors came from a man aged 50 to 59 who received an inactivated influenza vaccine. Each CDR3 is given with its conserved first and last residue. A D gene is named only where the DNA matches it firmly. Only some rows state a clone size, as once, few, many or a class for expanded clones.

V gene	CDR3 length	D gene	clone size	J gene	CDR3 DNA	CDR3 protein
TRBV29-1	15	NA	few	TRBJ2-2	TGCAGCGTTGTGGTGGGGCGTCGGAACACCGGGGAGCTGTTTTTT	CSVVVGRRNTGELFF
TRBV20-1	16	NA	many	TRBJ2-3	TGCAGTGCTAGATCTTTAACGGGAGCAGGCACAGATACGCAGTATTTT	CSARSLTGAGTDTQYF
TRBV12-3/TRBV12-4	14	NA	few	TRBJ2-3	TGTGCCAGCAGTTTCGGGGGATTGGGAGATACGCAGTATTTT	CASSFGGLGDTQYF
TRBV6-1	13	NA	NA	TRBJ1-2	TGTGCCAGCAACAAGGGAAGGAACTATGGCTACACCTTC	CASNKGRNYGYTF
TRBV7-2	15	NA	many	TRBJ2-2	TGTGCCAGCAGCTCCAGGGGAGGGAACACCGGGGAGCTGTTTTTT	CASSSRGGNTGELFF
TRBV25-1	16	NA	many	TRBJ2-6	TGTGCCAGCAGTAAGGGGGAGGCCTCTGGGGCCAACGTCCTGACTTTC	CASSKGEASGANVLTF
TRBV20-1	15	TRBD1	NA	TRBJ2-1	TGCAGTGCTAACCGAGACAGGGGCCCCTACAATGAGCAGTTCTTC	CSANRDRGPYNEQFF
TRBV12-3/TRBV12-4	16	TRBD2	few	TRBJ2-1	TGTGCCAGCAGTTTAGAGGATCTAGCGGTCCACAATGAGCAGTTCTTC	CASSLEDLAVHNEQFF
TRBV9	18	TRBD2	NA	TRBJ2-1	TGTGCCAGCAGCGTAGCTACGGAGGTAGCGGGGGCCTACAATGAGCAGTTCTTC	CASSVATEVAGAYNEQFF
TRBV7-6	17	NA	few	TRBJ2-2	TGTGCCAGCAGCTTAAGTTCCAGAACGAAAGACACCGGGGAGCTGTTTTTT	CASSLSSRTKDTGELFF
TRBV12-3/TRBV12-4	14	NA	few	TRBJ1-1	TGTGCCAGCAGTTCGGGCAGGGCGAACACTGAAGCTTTCTTT	CASSSGRANTEAFF
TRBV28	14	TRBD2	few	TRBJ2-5	TGTGCCAGCAGTTTCCCTAGCGGTCAAGAGACCCAGTACTTC	CASSFPSGQETQYF
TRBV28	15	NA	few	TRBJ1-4	TGTGCCAGCAGTTTTACGAGGTTAGGGAATGAAAAACTGTTTTTT	CASSFTRLGNEKLFF
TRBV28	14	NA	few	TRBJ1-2	TGTGCCAGCAGTCAAAGTCCGGGTCGTGATGGCTACACCTTC	CASSQSPGRDGYTF
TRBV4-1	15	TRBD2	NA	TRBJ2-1	TGCGCCAGCAGCCAAGTCGGAGCGGGAGCCGATGAGCAGTTCTTC	CASSQVGAGADEQFF
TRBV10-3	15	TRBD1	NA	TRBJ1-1	TGTGCCATTCTAAGGGACAGGACCATGAACACTGAAGCTTTCTTT	CAILRDRTMNTEAFF
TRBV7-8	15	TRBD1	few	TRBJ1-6	TGTGCCAGCAGCTTAGCAGGCAGGGGGGGATCACCCCTCCACTTT	CASSLAGRGGSPLHF
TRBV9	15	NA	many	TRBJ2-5	TGTGCCAGCAGCGTGGCGGCCCAGTACCAAGAGACCCAGTACTTC	CASSVAAQYQETQYF
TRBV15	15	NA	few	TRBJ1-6	TGTGCCACCAGCAGAGAATCGTTCGGGAATTCACCCCTCCACTTT	CATSRESFGNSPLHF
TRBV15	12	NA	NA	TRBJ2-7	TGTGCCACCTCGGAGGGGAGCTACGAGCAGTACTTC	CATSEGSYEQYF
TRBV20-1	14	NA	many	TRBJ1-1	TGCAGTGCTAGACCTGGGTCCCTGGGGACTGAAGCTTTCTTT	CSARPGSLGTEAFF
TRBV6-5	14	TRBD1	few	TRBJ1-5	TGTGCCAGCAGTAACACAGGGGGGCGTCAGCCCCAGCATTTT	CASSNTGGRQPQHF
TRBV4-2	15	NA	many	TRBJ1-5	TGTGCCAGCAGCAAACAGGGTGCGAGCAATCAGCCCCAGCATTTT	CASSKQGASNQPQHF
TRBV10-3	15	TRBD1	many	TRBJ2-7	TGTGCCATCAGCGCACCGGGACAGGGGGGATACGAGCAGTACTTC	CAISAPGQGGYEQYF
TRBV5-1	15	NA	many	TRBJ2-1	TGCGCCAGCAGCTTGGCGGAAAGCTCCTACAATGAGCAGTTCTTC	CASSLAESSYNEQFF
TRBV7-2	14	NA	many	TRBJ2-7	TGTGCCAGCAGCAAAACCGGGCCTACCTACGAGCAGTACTTC	CASSKTGPTYEQYF
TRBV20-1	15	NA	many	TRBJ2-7	TGCAGTGCTAGACCCCCGAAGACGCCAGGGTACGAGCAGTACTTC	CSARPPKTPGYEQYF
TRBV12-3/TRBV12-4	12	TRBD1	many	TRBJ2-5	TGTGCCAGCAGAGGGACAGTAGGGACCCAGTACTTC	CASRGTVGTQYF
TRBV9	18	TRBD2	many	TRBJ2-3	TGTGCCAGCAGCGTGGAGGCCTTAAGGACTAGTGTCACAGATACGCAGTATTTT	CASSVEALRTSVTDTQYF
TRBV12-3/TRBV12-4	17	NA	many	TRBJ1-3	TGTGCCAGCAGTTTAGCGCCAGTAGGGGCCTCTGGAAACACCATATATTTT	CASSLAPVGASGNTIYF
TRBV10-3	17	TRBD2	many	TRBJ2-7	TGTGCCATTTCCCCTTATACTAGCGGGGGGCGCAGCTACGAGCAGTACTTC	CAISPYTSGGRSYEQYF
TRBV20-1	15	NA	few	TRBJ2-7	TGCAGTGCTAGCTCTCAGGCCCGCGGGTCCTACGAGCAGTACTTC	CSASSQARGSYEQYF
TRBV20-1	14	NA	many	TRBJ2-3	TGCAGTGCTAGTCTCGCGGTTAGCACAGATACGCAGTATTTT	CSASLAVSTDTQYF
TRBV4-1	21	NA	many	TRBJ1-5	TGCGCCAGCAGCCAAGATCTCCTGAGAGGTGGCGGACAGAGCGACAATCAGCCCCAGCATTTT	CASSQDLLRGGGQSDNQPQHF
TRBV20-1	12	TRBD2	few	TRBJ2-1	TGCAGTGCTAGCCTAGGGACTAGCCGGCAGTTCTTC	CSASLGTSRQFF
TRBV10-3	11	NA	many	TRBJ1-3	TGTGCCACCCAGTCTGGAAACACCATATATTTT	CATQSGNTIYF
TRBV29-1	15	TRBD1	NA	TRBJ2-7	TGCAGCGTTGAGGGTGAAGGGGGCGCGTCCTACGAGCAGTACTTC	CSVEGEGGASYEQYF
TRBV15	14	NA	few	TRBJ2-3	TGTGCCACCAGTATAACTGGCGACACAGATACGCAGTATTTT	CATSITGDTDTQYF
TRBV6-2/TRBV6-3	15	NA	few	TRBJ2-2	TGTGCCAGCAGTTACGTTGCTGCAGACACCGGGGAGCTGTTTTTT	CASSYVAADTGELFF
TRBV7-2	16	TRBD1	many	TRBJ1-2	TGTGCCAGCAGCCCGCGAAACAGGGGGGCTAACTATGGCTACACCTTC	CASSPRNRGANYGYTF